The entry below describes one TCR beta chain. The data were taken from a study of blood T cell repertoires in COVID-19. Clones were sequenced by immunoSEQ multiplex PCR, and TCRdb holds only the in-frame ones, with some missing. The top ten clones hold approximately 2.6% of a sample with some 150,000 clones, about 80% of them seen once. Trimming took 5 bases from V and 10 from J; bases not matched to a gene: 8. The length of the CDR3 is 16 residues. Germline values: CDR1 KGHSH, CDR2 LQKENI. The chain couples TRBV18 to TRBJ2-1; 16 bases fit TRBD2. The TCR sequence derives from a human donor with acute or convalescent COVID-19. The donor label of this sample is uncertain. Sequences were obtained from peripheral blood. The CDR3 here is CASSSSGLAGGHEQFF. CDR3 DNA: TGTGCCAGCTCATCATCGGGACTAGCGGGAGGGCACGAGCAGTTCTTC.